This T cell receptor (beta chain) appears in the sequencing data of a study of OX40 agonist ivuxolimab in advanced cancers. Overall study context: Past anti-PD-1, anti-PD-L1 or anti-CTLA-4 therapy was accepted, and 40% to 45% had received some. Two patients with cutaneous melanoma and one with hepatocellular carcinoma, three in total, showed partial responses.

Only in-frame clones appear in the TCRdb table, and some are missing; sequencing was by immunoSEQ multiplex PCR. The sample includes around 60,000 clones, about 87% seen only once; the top ten take approximately 0.67%. V lost 0 bases, J lost 8 bases, and 1 base lay in between. The CDR3 is 11 residues long. Germline assignment: CDR1 SNHLY and CDR2 FYNNEI. Sampling times: baseline, cycle 4 day 1, cycle 7 day 1. V usage is TRBV2 and J usage is TRBJ2-2; D unclear. The sequence was collected from an adult with an advanced solid tumor such as melanoma, head and neck, liver or kidney cancer. The material was CD4+ or CD8+ T cells sorted from blood, obtained in a trial of the OX40 agonist ivuxolimab. The CDR3 coding sequence is TGTGCCAGCAGTGAAGCGGGGGAGCTGTTTTTT. Amino acids: CASSEAGELFF. Complete variable domain (other parts from reference TRBV2 and TRBJ2-2): EPEVTQTPSHQVTQMGQEVILRCVPISNHLYFYWYRQILGQKVEFLVSFYNNEISEKSEIFDDQFSVERPDGSNFTLKIRSTKLEDSAMYFCASSEAGELFFGEGSRLTVL.